The present TCR beta chain was sequenced within a study of cytomegalovirus exposure and HLA in healthy donors. Study-level findings and limits: Previous analysis showed most TCR beta V segments were productive about 87% or about 30% of the time. Specificity of three CMV-associated chains for CMV antigens was verified in vitro. The listing of some 170 TCR beta chains classed them as cytomegalovirus-associated. HLA allele associations emerged for roughly 17,000 TCR beta sequences in a later analysis, at 0.05 false discovery rate.

Details on this clone: The antigen remains undetermined.

Amplification used 60 Vbeta primers and 13 Jbeta primers. Clones were read by immunoSEQ multiplex PCR, and TCRdb kept only the in-frame ones, dropping some. The top ten clones hold less than 3% of a sample with roughly 200,000 clones, approximately 70% of them seen once. Germline CDR1 and CDR2: KGHSH and LQKENI. Trimming left V 2 bases short and J 2 bases short, with 13 bases between. The CDR3 has 15 residues. The clonotype was recovered from a man in his forties in good health and CMV-seropositive. Input material: PBMCs. V usage is TRBV18 and J usage is TRBJ2-7; D is ambiguous. Here the CDR3 reads CASSPNYSPTYEQYF. As DNA, the CDR3 is TGTGCCAGCTCACCAAATTACAGCCCAACCTACGAGCAGTACTTC.